This TCR beta chain was identified during a study of post-analysis software for immune sequencing data. This clonotype was counted ten times or more. What it recognizes is unknown. Germline V gene lookup returns CDR1 MDHEN and CDR2 SYDVKM. CDR3 length: 14 residues. V was shortened by 6 bases and J by 0 bases, with 6 bases between the two germline ends. Study-wide findings and caveats: Patients used several TRBV segments, including TRBV5-6, TRBV5-1 and TRBV20-1, more often than controls. Samples made in the same batch grouped tightly together by F measure.

The TCR beta cDNA libraries contained unique molecular identifiers. From the PCR reads, TCRdb called clonotypes with MiXCR, one entry per CDR3 protein. The sample shows 180,000 or so distinct CDR3 sequences, 29% of them seen only once. The rearrangement links TRBV28 to TRBJ1-6; D not certain. The TCR comes from a girl under 18 with multiple sclerosis. The specimen sequenced was blood. The CDR3 DNA is TGTGCCAGCAGACTGGACTCCTATAATTCACCCCTCCACTTT. This codes for CASRLDSYNSPLHF.